A single sample is the source of the 21 T cell receptor beta chains below, sequenced in a study of OX40 agonist ivuxolimab in advanced cancers. Assay used: immunoSEQ multiplex PCR; TCRdb lists only in-frame clones, some missing. The table shows approximately 60,000 clones, with 65% to 90% occurring only once. The source material was CD4+ or CD8+ T cells sorted from blood, sampled in a trial of the OX40 agonist ivuxolimab. The receptors shown here come from an adult with an advanced solid tumor such as melanoma, head and neck, liver or kidney cancer.

This rearrangement joins TRBV7-3 to TRBJ1-2; D is possibly TRBD1 (5 bases). V was cut by 5 bases and J by 5 bases, with 15 bases left in between. Germline CDR1 is SGHTA and CDR2 is FQGTGA. The CDR3 runs 14 residues. The CDR3 DNA follows: TGTGCCAGCAGCCCTGGAGGGGCTCAGTATGGCTACACCTTC. Amino acids: CASSPGGAQYGYTF.

This chain joins TRBV18 and TRBJ2-7; 8 bases agree with TRBD1. V lost 3 bases to trimming and J lost 1 base; unmatched junction nucleotides: 5. Germline CDR1 reads KGHSH; CDR2 reads LQKENI. The CDR3 loop spans 15 amino acids. The CDR3 bases are TGTGCCAGCTCACCTAGGACAGGGACTTCCTACGAGCAGTACTTC. This gives the protein CASSPRTGTSYEQYF.

V is TRBV5-6 and J is TRBJ2-7; TRBD1 agrees at 8 bases. The germline V gene has CDR1 SGHDT and CDR2 YYEEEE. V lost 1 base and J lost 6; bases outside the gene matches: 0. This CDR3 comprises 12 residues. In DNA, the CDR3 is TGTGCCAGCAGCTTGACAGGGGGCGAGCAGTACTTC. This sequence encodes CASSLTGGEQYF.

J is TRBJ2-7 and V is TRBV29-1; a weak D match, TRBD1 (5 bases). Germline CDR1 is SQVTM and CDR2 is ANQGSEA. V lost 6 bases, J lost 0 bases, and 9 bases lay in between. The CDR3 is 12 residues long. The CDR3, as DNA: TGCAGCGTCACAGGTAACTCCTACGAGCAGTACTTC. Protein sequence: CSVTGNSYEQYF.

The chain recombines TRBV6-5 with TRBJ2-3; 11 nucleotides align to TRBD2. This CDR3 is 14 amino acids long. The V segment lost 10 bases and the J segment 2 bases; nucleotides outside the gene matches: 5. Germline V lookup: CDR1 MNHEY, CDR2 SVGAGI. DNA of the CDR3: TGTGCCACTCTAGCGGGGGGATACACAGATACGCAGTATTTT. Protein: CATLAGGYTDTQYF.

The chain has TRBV5-6 and TRBJ2-1; TRBD2 might be the D (7 bases). Per the germline V gene, CDR1 is SGHDT and CDR2 is YYEEEE. The ends were cut back, 0 bases at V and 8 bases at J, with 15 bases in the middle. CDR3 length equals 15 residues. The CDR3 nucleotides read TGTGCCAGCAGCTTGGAGGGGGAGGGCATTTATGAGCAGTTCTTC. It codes for CASSLEGEGIYEQFF.

The rearrangement uses TRBV4-2 and TRBJ1-5, with D possibly being TRBD1 (6 bases). V was cut by 0 bases and J by 7 bases, with 13 bases left in between. The CDR3 extends over 15 amino acids. Germline V CDR1 and CDR2: LGHNA, YNFKEQ. CDR3 region: CASSQDLRGWQPQHF. For the CDR3, the DNA is TGTGCCAGCAGCCAAGATCTCAGGGGTTGGCAGCCCCAGCATTTT.

The chain couples TRBV10-3 to TRBJ2-7; tentatively, D is TRBD1 or TRBD2 (5 bases each). The CDR3 contains 14 residues. V was shortened by 0 bases and J by 5 bases, with 11 bases between the two germline ends. Germline lookup yields CDR1 ENHRY and CDR2 SYGVKD. The CDR3 reads CAISESRAGHEQYF. The CDR3 DNA follows: TGTGCCATCAGTGAGTCGAGGGCAGGGCACGAGCAGTACTTC.

This chain uses TRBV7-9 with TRBJ1-2; D gene unclear. Trimming took off 5 bases at V and 4 bases at J, with 14 bases between the two ends. Germline CDR1 reads SEHNR; CDR2 reads FQNEAQ (reference sequence). The length of the CDR3 is 14 residues. CDR3 nucleotides: TGTGCCAGCAGCCTCGATCACGTTCTCTATGGCTACACCTTC. Translated: CASSLDHVLYGYTF.

This chain links TRBV12-5 with TRBJ2-3, with TRBD1 as a possible D gene (5 bases). Trimming left V 6 bases short and J 5 bases short, with 21 bases between. Germline V gene sequence: CDR1 LGHNT, CDR2 FRNRAP. The CDR3 spans 16 residues. CDR3 bases: TGTGCTAGTGGCCAAGAACAGGAGTGGTATGGAGATACGCAGTATTTT. It is translated as CASGQEQEWYGDTQYF.

The rearrangement links TRBV5-4 to TRBJ1-5; D possibly corresponds to TRBD1 (6 bases). The V end lost 0 bases, the J end lost 7 bases, and 11 bases lay between the germline ends. This CDR3 spans 14 amino acids. Germline V gene lookup returns CDR1 SGHNT and CDR2 YYREEE (reference sequence). The CDR3 nucleotides are TGTGCCAGCAGCTTGGCAGGGGCGGGACAGCCCCAGCATTTT. This encodes CASSLAGAGQPQHF.

This chain connects TRBV6-5 to TRBJ2-1; 7 bases line up with TRBD1. Germline V lookup: CDR1 MNHEY, CDR2 SVGAGI. CDR3 length equals 12 residues. Trimming removed 8 bases from V and 10 bases from J; junction bases left unmatched: 8. Written as DNA, the CDR3 is TGTGCCAGCGGACAAAGGACAGGAGAGCAGTTCTTC. Encoded protein: CASGQRTGEQFF.

V gene TRBV5-6 combines with J gene TRBJ1-1; no firm D call. This CDR3 has 14 amino acids. With 4 bases removed from V and 4 bases from J, the gap between germline ends came to 14 bases. The germline V gene has CDR1 SGHDT and CDR2 YYEEEE. The DNA for the CDR3 is TGTGCCAGCAGCAGCTACTCGGGAAGCACTGAAGCTTTCTTT. Its translation is CASSSYSGSTEAFF.

The gene calls are TRBV19 and TRBJ2-2; weak D call: TRBD1 (5 bases). Germline CDR1 is LNHDA and CDR2 is SQIVND (reference sequence). V was trimmed by 3 bases and J by 4 bases, leaving 21 bases between them. The CDR3 sequence is 18 residues long. CDR3 amino acids: CASSILPDSAKPTGELFF. In DNA form, the CDR3 reads TGTGCCAGTAGTATCCTCCCTGACAGCGCAAAACCCACCGGGGAGCTGTTTTTT.

The gene calls are TRBV6-1 and TRBJ2-5; TRBD1 aligns across 11 bases. The J segment lost 7 bases and the V segment lost 7 bases, leaving 5 bases of the junction unmatched. From germline, CDR1 is MNHNS and CDR2 SASEGT. The CDR3 covers 13 residues. The CDR3 sequence is CASTSGTGGTQYF. CDR3 nucleotide sequence: TGTGCCAGCACCTCCGGGACAGGGGGGACCCAGTACTTC.

The chain links TRBV14 to TRBJ2-4; TRBD2 aligns across 7 bases. CDR3 length: 16 residues. V lost 1 base, J lost 6 bases, and 9 bases stayed unmatched. Germline assignment: CDR1 SGHDN and CDR2 FVKESK. The CDR3 bases are TGTGCCAGCAGCCAAGGGACTCTATCGGGGGGAAACATTCAGTACTTC. Its translation is CASSQGTLSGGNIQYF.

The chain carries TRBV18 and TRBJ1-4, with TRBD1 identical over 8 bases. Trimming at V came to 4 bases and at J to 8 bases, leaving 12 bases not matched to a gene. Germline V CDR1 and CDR2: KGHSH, LQKENI. The CDR3 contains 16 residues. CDR3 DNA sequence: TGTGCCAGCTCACAAACCGGGACAGGTTCGGGCGAAAAACTGTTTTTT. Protein: CASSQTGTGSGEKLFF.

The table lists this clone with a few counts. J is TRBJ2-7 and V is TRBV5-1, with D possibly TRBD1 on 6 matching bases. The ends were cut back, 1 base at V and 2 bases at J, with 10 bases in the middle. CDR3 length: 14 amino acids. Germline lookup yields CDR1 SGHRS and CDR2 YFSETQ. CDR3 sequence: CASSLNRAAYEQYF. The CDR3 nucleotides are TGCGCCAGCAGCTTGAACAGGGCAGCCTACGAGCAGTACTTC.

This chain joins TRBV5-1 and TRBJ1-1, with a weak D call TRBD1 (6 bases). V lost 3 bases, J lost 7 bases, and 13 bases lay in between. The CDR3 has 13 amino acids. Germline values: CDR1 SGHRS, CDR2 YFSETQ. CDR3 loop: CASSYPGAHEAFF. The CDR3 region has the DNA TGCGCCAGCAGCTACCCAGGGGCCCATGAAGCTTTCTTT.

This chain joins TRBV27 and TRBJ1-2; D is uncertain. The CDR3 is 13 residues long. CDR1 and CDR2 (germline): MNHEY, SMNVEV (reference sequence). V gave up 5 bases and J gave up 3 bases, with 10 bases separating them. CDR3 in DNA: TGTGCCAGCAGTGACGGCCGGCACTATGGCTACACCTTC. Residues: CASSDGRHYGYTF.

V and J are TRBV4-2 and TRBJ1-1; 9 bases align to TRBD1. Germline V gene lookup returns CDR1 LGHNA and CDR2 YNFKEQ. The CDR3 is 15 amino acids. The V segment lost 1 base and the J segment 8 bases; nucleotides outside the gene matches: 8. The CDR3, as DNA: TGTGCCAGCAGCCAAGGGGGGACAGGGTCACCGGAAGCTTTCTTT. Protein product: CASSQGGTGSPEAFF.